The clone carrying this T cell receptor beta chain was recorded once. The sample is drawn from a study of blood T cell repertoires in COVID-19. As for the study in general: The origin of the acute and convalescent COVID-19 samples was the United States, Italy and Spain. Sample material is recorded as cDNA or gDNA derived from T cells, B-cell-depleted T cells, or PBMCs.

Germline CDR1 is SGDLS and CDR2 is YYNGEE. V lost 2 bases to trimming and J lost 5 bases, with 11 bases between them. This CDR3 has 13 residues. Per the authors' pipeline: Nucleated cell counts were estimated from reference gene primer amplification. Produced via immunoSEQ multiplex PCR; TCRdb's table is partial and in-frame only. The V and J calls and clone size are taken from that table; D and trimming were inferred from the DNA. The table includes 45,000 to 60,000 clones, approximately 90% detected once. What was sequenced was peripheral blood. The source is a middle-aged man with acute or convalescent COVID-19. The rearrangement uses TRBV9 and TRBJ2-7; a weak D match, TRBD2 (5 bases). The DNA for the CDR3 is TGTGCCAGCAGCGTTGCGGGTCCCCACGAGCAGTACTTC. Amino acid sequence: CASSVAGPHEQYF.